This entry lists 21 T cell receptor beta chains sequenced from one sample in a study of PD-L1 blockade in urothelial cancer. Regarding time point: peripheral blood 6 weeks after treatment start. Sequenced by immunoSEQ multiplex PCR; TCRdb stores in-frame clones only, minus some. This table has around 110,000 clones, about 89% appearing once. Sequencing used PBMCs, obtained around atezolizumab (anti-PD-L1) treatment. All receptors derive from a man aged 60 to 69 with urothelial cancer.

The chain has TRBV2 and TRBJ2-5; possibly TRBD2 for D (6 bases). Germline CDR1 reads SNHLY; CDR2 reads FYNNEI. Between the trimmed V and J ends, which lost 0 bases and 5 bases, there was a span of 16 bases. CDR3 size: 16 residues. The CDR3 protein is CASSEAGGVQGETQYF. The DNA of the CDR3 is TGTGCCAGCAGTGAAGCTGGCGGGGTCCAGGGTGAGACCCAGTACTTC.

This clone was recorded once. The chain recombines TRBV29-1 with TRBJ2-5; maybe TRBD2 (5 bases). The germline V and J ends were trimmed by 4 bases and 2 bases, with 11 bases remaining between them. Germline assignment: CDR1 SQVTM and CDR2 ANQGSEA. The CDR3 has 13 residues. CDR3 loop: CSVASGGQETQYF. DNA for the CDR3: TGCAGCGTTGCGAGCGGCGGACAAGAGACCCAGTACTTC. The whole variable domain, filled in from reference TRBV29-1 and TRBJ2-5, reads SAVISQKPSRDICQRGTSLTIQCQVDSQVTMMFWYRQQPGQSLTLIATANQGSEATYESGFVIDKFPISRPNLTFSTLTVSNMSPEDSSIYLCSVASGGQETQYFGPGTRLLVL.

The rearrangement uses TRBV28 and TRBJ1-2; possible D gene TRBD1, 6 bases. The CDR3 totals 16 residues. Trimming shortened V by 6 bases and J by 2 bases, and 19 bases separated the two germline ends. Looked up from germline, CDR1 is MDHEN and CDR2 is SYDVKM. The CDR3 coding sequence is TGTGCCAGCAGCCCCCCTGGGGAGGGGGGAAACTATGGCTACACCTTC. Translation: CASSPPGEGGNYGYTF.

This sequence joins TRBV14 and TRBJ1-1, with TRBD1 as a possible D gene (5 bases). Germline V gene sequence: CDR1 SGHDN, CDR2 FVKESK. The CDR3 sequence is 14 residues long. The V and J ends lost 2 bases and 3 bases respectively, with 10 bases between them. The CDR3 is CASSQTGTDTEAFF. The CDR3 DNA follows: TGTGCCAGCAGCCAAACAGGAACGGACACTGAAGCTTTCTTT.

The chain is built from TRBV5-1 and TRBJ2-2; 7 positions match TRBD1. The CDR3 is 14 amino acids. CDR1 SGHRS and CDR2 YFSETQ come from the germline V gene. J lost 3 bases, V lost 3 bases, and 2 bases had no gene match. The CDR3 protein is CASSYGTDTGELFF. The CDR3 DNA reads TGCGCCAGCAGCTACGGGACAGACACCGGGGAGCTGTTTTTT.

This chain connects TRBV15 to TRBJ1-4; D perhaps matches TRBD1 (5 bases). CDR3 size: 14 residues. CDR1 and CDR2 from the germline V gene are LNHNV and YYDKDF (reference sequence). Trimming took 6 bases from V and 0 from J, leaving 8 bases between them. CDR3 in amino acids: CATSRQSTNEKLFF. CDR3 nucleotides: TGTGCCACCAGTCGACAGTCAACTAATGAAAAACTGTTTTTT.

This clone was picked up one time. The chain joins TRBV7-9 to TRBJ2-7; TRBD1 might be the D (6 bases). Trimming took 5 bases from V and 7 from J, leaving 24 bases between them. This CDR3 comprises 16 residues. Germline CDR1 is SEHNR and CDR2 is FQNEAQ (reference sequence). The chain's CDR3 is CASSHIQGQAPWEQYF. The CDR3 DNA sequence: TGTGCCAGCAGCCATATCCAGGGACAAGCCCCTTGGGAGCAGTACTTC.

The chain employs TRBV7-3 and TRBJ2-3; TRBD2 might be the D (6 bases). Trimming cost V 2 bases and J 1 base, with 10 bases left between them. The CDR3 totals 15 residues. Germline V gene data show CDR1 as SGHTA and CDR2 as FQGTGA. The CDR3 protein is CASSLLRGGTDTQYF. As DNA, the CDR3 is TGTGCCAGCAGCTTACTTCGCGGGGGCACAGATACGCAGTATTTT.

The rearrangement joins TRBV14 to TRBJ2-7; 9 bases map to TRBD1. The CDR3 loop spans 16 amino acids. Germline loops: CDR1 SGHDN, CDR2 FVKESK. V shed 0 bases and J 3 bases; nucleotides not matched to a gene: 6. For the CDR3, the DNA is TGTGCCAGCAGCCAAGATCTAGGGACAGGGAGCTACGAGCAGTACTTC. The encoded protein is CASSQDLGTGSYEQYF.

V gene TRBV5-8 combines with J gene TRBJ2-5; a possible D gene is TRBD1 (5 bases). CDR1 is SGHTS, CDR2 YDEGEE, per germline. CDR3 size: 13 residues. The ends were cut back, 4 bases at V and 4 bases at J, with 11 bases in the middle. DNA for the CDR3: TGTGCCAGCAGCGCGGACACTCCAGAGACCCAGTACTTC. As protein: CASSADTPETQYF. The whole variable domain, filled in from reference TRBV5-8 and TRBJ2-5, reads EAGVTQSPTHLIKTRGQQATLRCSPISGHTSVYWYQQALGLGLQFLLWYDEGEERNRGNFPPRFSGRQFPNYSSELNVNALELEDSALYLCASSADTPETQYFGPGTRLLVL.

This clone was counted a single time. This sequence joins TRBV12-5 and TRBJ2-5, with D possibly being TRBD1 (6 bases). CDR3 length equals 15 residues. V was pared by 5 bases and J by 1 base, with 14 bases between. CDR1 LGHNT and CDR2 FRNRAP come from the germline V gene. Here the CDR3 reads CASGQLRDIQETQYF. The CDR3 DNA sequence: TGTGCTAGTGGTCAACTCCGGGACATCCAAGAGACCCAGTACTTC. The whole variable domain, remainder taken from reference TRBV12-5 and TRBJ2-5, is DARVTQTPRHKVTEMGQEVTMRCQPILGHNTVFWYRQTMMQGLELLAYFRNRAPLDDSGMPKDRFSAEMPDATLATLKIQPSEPRDSAVYFCASGQLRDIQETQYFGPGTRLLVL.

The J gene is TRBJ2-7, the V gene TRBV18; 7 nucleotides match TRBD1. Germline trimming cut 3 bases from V and 3 bases from J; bases unmatched to any gene: 8. In germline, CDR1 is KGHSH, CDR2 LQKENI. CDR3 size: 15 residues. CDR3 sequence: CASSPDKGQLYEQYF. In DNA form, the CDR3 reads TGTGCCAGCTCACCCGATAAGGGACAGCTCTACGAGCAGTACTTC. The variable domain in full, with the rest retrieved from reference TRBV18 and TRBJ2-7, is NAGVMQNPRHLVRRRGQEARLRCSPMKGHSHVYWYRQLPEEGLKFMVYLQKENIIDESGMPKERFSAEFPKEGPSILRIQQVVRGDSAAYFCASSPDKGQLYEQYFGPGTRLTVT.

The rearrangement joins TRBV5-4 to TRBJ1-3; TRBD1 agrees at 7 bases. The germline V gene encodes CDR1 SGHNT and CDR2 YYREEE (reference sequence). V shed 0 bases and J 1 base; nucleotides not matched to a gene: 1. The CDR3 consists of 15 residues. The CDR3 DNA sequence: TGTGCCAGCAGCTTGGCAGGGGGATCTGGAAACACCATATATTTT. Translation: CASSLAGGSGNTIYF. The variable domain in full, completed from reference TRBV5-4 and TRBJ1-3, reads ETGVTQSPTHLIKTRGQQVTLRCSSQSGHNTVSWYQQALGQGPQFIFQYYREEENGRGNFPPRFSGLQFPNYSSELNVNALELDDSALYLCASSLAGGSGNTIYFGEGSWLTVV.

The chain carries TRBV6-1 and TRBJ2-7; D is unresolved. Germline loops: CDR1 MNHNS, CDR2 SASEGT. V was pared by 0 bases and J by 2 bases, with 8 bases between. This CDR3 has 14 amino acids. The CDR3 nucleotides are TGTGCCAGCAGTGAAGCGCCCTACCCCTACGAGCAGTACTTC. It encodes CASSEAPYPYEQYF.

The V call is TRBV10-3, the J call TRBJ2-2, with TRBD2 matching over 8 bases. Trimming removed 3 bases from V and 5 bases from J; junction bases left unmatched: 11. This CDR3 comprises 17 residues. In germline, CDR1 is ENHRY, CDR2 SYGVKD. The CDR3 region has the DNA TGTGCCATCAGTGATTCGGGGGGGGCCCGGAGGACCGGGGAGCTGTTTTTT. This encodes CAISDSGGARRTGELFF.

This chain connects TRBV9 to TRBJ1-2, with 8 bases fitting TRBD1. The CDR3 extends over 13 amino acids. After removal of 4 bases from V and 5 bases from J, the junction contained 4 bases not matched to a gene. Germline CDR1 and CDR2: SGDLS and YYNGEE. The CDR3: CASSRGQGYGYTF. In DNA, the CDR3 is TGTGCCAGCAGCCGCGGACAGGGATATGGCTACACCTTC.

This chain joins TRBV7-3 and TRBJ2-2, with D unclear. The CDR3 loop spans 12 amino acids. CDR1 is SGHTA and CDR2 is FQGTGA in the germline V gene. V was pared by 3 bases and J by 6 bases, with 5 bases between. The DNA for the CDR3 is TGTGCCAGCAGCTTCCGTTCCGGGGAGCTGTTTTTT. It translates to CASSFRSGELFF.

The rearrangement uses TRBV5-1 and TRBJ2-3; a possible D gene is TRBD1 (6 bases). With 0 bases removed from V and 4 bases from J, the gap between germline ends came to 12 bases. This CDR3 is built from 15 residues. Germline loops: CDR1 SGHRS, CDR2 YFSETQ. In DNA form, the CDR3 reads TGCGCCAGCAGCTTGGCCGGACAGACCCCAGATACGCAGTATTTT. The encoded protein is CASSLAGQTPDTQYF. The full variable domain, with the rest looked up from reference TRBV5-1 and TRBJ2-3, is KAGVTQTPRYLIKTRGQQVTLSCSPISGHRSVSWYQQTPGQGLQFLFEYFSETQRNKGNFPGRFSGRQFSNSRSEMNVSTLELGDSALYLCASSLAGQTPDTQYFGPGTRLTVL.

The chain recombines TRBV7-2 with TRBJ2-7, with D tentatively TRBD2 (7 bases). The CDR3 loop spans 16 amino acids. Looked up from germline, CDR1 is SGHTA and CDR2 is FQGNSA. With 0 bases removed from V and 7 bases from J, the gap between germline ends came to 19 bases. CDR3 sequence: CASSLAWGGASGEQYF. The CDR3, as DNA: TGTGCCAGCAGCTTAGCGTGGGGGGGGGCTTCTGGGGAGCAGTACTTC. Complete variable domain (other parts from reference TRBV7-2 and TRBJ2-7): GAGVSQSPSNKVTEKGKDVELRCDPISGHTALYWYRQSLGQGLEFLIYFQGNSAPDKSGLPSDRFSAERTGGSVSTLTIQRTQQEDSAVYLCASSLAWGGASGEQYFGPGTRLTVT.

The chain couples TRBV25-1 to TRBJ1-2; D ambiguous. With 5 bases removed from V and 3 bases from J, the gap between germline ends came to 13 bases. This CDR3 has 14 residues. Per germline, CDR1 MGHDK and CDR2 SYGVNS. CDR3 in amino acids: CASSPLSAYYGYTF. The CDR3 nucleotides are TGTGCCAGCAGTCCGCTGAGTGCGTACTATGGCTACACCTTC.

The chain recombines TRBV27 with TRBJ1-1; TRBD1 aligns across 8 bases. The germline CDR1 and CDR2 sequences are MNHEY and SMNVEV (reference sequence). V gave up 3 bases and J gave up 6 bases; unmatched junction bases: 3. This CDR3 spans 13 amino acids. The CDR3 DNA follows: TGTGCCAGCAGTTTCTCAGGGGGCCCTGAAGCTTTCTTT. It is translated as CASSFSGGPEAFF.